The 15 T cell receptor beta chains in this list originate from one sample, sequenced in a study of blood T cells in healthy people across ages. A sample-barcoded 5' primer and a J-beta primer mix were used in a second PCR of about 7 to 12 cycles. TCRdb re-derived calls from the 5' RACE reads in MiXCR, one entry per CDR3 protein. The table shows around 900,000 distinct CDR3 sequences, with about 28% occurring only once. Sequenced input: blood. The receptors were sampled from a woman over 75 in good health.

This clonotype has just a few counts. CDR3 amino acids: CASSLADGLVFEQFF. CDR3 DNA: TGCGCCAGCAGCTTGGCAGACGGCTTAGTATTCGAGCAGTTCTTC. This chain joins TRBV5-1 and TRBJ2-1; D not certain. CDR1 and CDR2 from the germline V gene are SGHRS and YFSETQ. The CDR3 runs to 15 residues. V lost 0 bases to trimming and J lost 10 bases, with 17 bases between them. Full variable domain (missing parts from reference TRBV5-1 and TRBJ2-1): KAGVTQTPRYLIKTRGQQVTLSCSPISGHRSVSWYQQTPGQGLQFLFEYFSETQRNKGNFPGRFSGRQFSNSRSEMNVSTLELGDSALYLCASSLADGLVFEQFFGPGTRLTVL.

This chain links TRBV27 with TRBJ2-2; 8 bases fit TRBD1. CDR1 is MNHEY and CDR2 is SMNVEV in the germline V gene (reference sequence). The CDR3 is 16 amino acids. V was clipped by 8 bases and J by 2 bases; unmatched bases: 10. The CDR3 sequence is CASLSTGGGNTGELFF. Written as DNA, the CDR3 is TGTGCCAGCCTATCAACAGGGGGTGGTAACACCGGGGAGCTGTTTTTT.

This clonotype was recorded many times. The chain employs TRBV6-5 and TRBJ1-2; D is uncertain. The V end lost 7 bases, the J end lost 0 bases, and 12 bases lay between the germline ends. The CDR3 loop spans 14 amino acids. Germline CDR1 is MNHEY and CDR2 is SVGAGI. CDR3 protein: CASTRGGSNYGYTF. The CDR3 bases are TGTGCCAGCACCCGGGGTGGGTCTAACTATGGCTACACCTTC.

The rearrangement uses TRBV18 and TRBJ2-7, with D possibly TRBD1 on 6 matching bases. The DNA end is more similar to TRBJ2-5, so the J call may be wrong. The CDR3 has 15 amino acids. Germline V CDR1 and CDR2: KGHSH, LQKENI. For the CDR3, the DNA is TGTGCCAGCTCACCAAATTCAGGGGCGCGGGAGACCCAGTACTTC. Its protein is CASSPNSGARETQYF.

In its sample, this clonotype was seen a few times. This may be a read error: a much more frequent sequence differs by one nucleotide. V usage is TRBV7-2 and J usage is TRBJ2-1; unclear D gene. CDR3 length: 16 residues. Trimming cost V 5 bases and J 13 bases, with 27 bases left between them. CDR1 is SGHTA, CDR2 FQGNSA, per germline. The CDR3 spells CASSPGPSAGQETQFF. The CDR3 coding sequence is TGTGCCAGCAGCCCGGGTCCGAGCGCAGGCCAAGAGACCCAGTTCTTC.

This clonotype has ten or more counts. The V call is TRBV10-1, the J call TRBJ2-1, with D unresolved. Germline-derived CDR1 and CDR2 are WNHNN and SYGVQD (reference sequence). There are 14 residues in the CDR3. V shed 0 bases and J shed 7 bases, with 10 bases lying between them. CDR3 DNA: TGCGCCAGCAGTGAGTCGATACCCGTAAATGAGCAGTTCTTC. Its translation: CASSESIPVNEQFF.

This clonotype was seen only a few times. A much larger clone lies a single base off, so this may be a read error. The CDR3 here is CASSSSRSTDTPYF. For the CDR3, the DNA is TGTGCCAGCAGTTCGAGTAGGAGCACAGATACGCCGTATTTT. The rearrangement joins TRBV28 to TRBJ2-3; no reliable D call. The CDR3 contains 14 residues. In germline, CDR1 is MDHEN, CDR2 SYDVKM.

This clonotype was seen ten or more times. The V gene is TRBV29-1, the J gene TRBJ2-5; TRBD1 matches at 8 bases. Germline V gene lookup returns CDR1 SQVTM and CDR2 ANQGSEA. The CDR3 spans 16 residues. V lost 4 bases to trimming and J lost 5 bases; unmatched junction nucleotides: 15. The CDR3 DNA reads TGCAGCGTTGTACCGATGGGGCAGGGGGCTCGGGAGACCCAGTACTTC. As protein: CSVVPMGQGARETQYF.

Regarding this clonotype: A read error may explain this, as a much larger clone is one base away. The J gene is TRBJ2-4, the V gene TRBV12-3 or TRBV12-4, with 7 bases identical to TRBD1. The J call may be in error: the DNA end matches TRBJ2-5 better. The CDR3 has 16 residues. Written as DNA, the CDR3 is TGTGCCAGCAGCAATAGGACAGGAAGGTTCGGGGAGACCCAGTACTTC. Encoded protein: CASSNRTGRFGETQYF.

The table lists this clonotype with a few counts. A much larger clone differs from this one at a single base, so this may be a read error. The chain has TRBV7-2 and TRBJ2-7, with D tentatively TRBD1 (7 bases). The V end lost 5 bases, the J end lost 3 bases, and 14 bases lay between the germline ends. CDR1 and CDR2 from the germline V gene are SGHTA and FQGNSA. This CDR3 has 14 residues. The CDR3 is CASSQGGLSYEQYF. CDR3 coding DNA: TGTGCCAGCAGCCAGGGGGGATTAAGCTACGAGCAGTACTTC.

CDR3 amino acids: CASLNSNSNQPQHF. The CDR3 DNA sequence: TGTGCCAGCCTCAATTCGAATAGCAATCAGCCCCAGCATTTT. The chain carries TRBV6-2 or TRBV6-3 and TRBJ1-5; D unresolved. The CDR3 totals 14 residues. The germline gives CDR1 MNHEY, CDR2 SVGEGT. V was pared by 8 bases and J by 0 bases, with 11 bases between.

V is TRBV3-1 and J is TRBJ1-6, with no clear D. The germline CDR1 and CDR2 sequences are LGHDT and YNNKEL (reference sequence). This CDR3 has 15 residues. V was pared by 0 bases and J by 9 bases, with 12 bases between. CDR3 sequence (DNA): TGTGCCAGCAGCCAAGATCTCGATCGGAGTTCACCCCTCCACTTT. As protein: CASSQDLDRSSPLHF.

Notes on this clonotype: A much larger clone sits a single nucleotide away, making a read error possible. The CDR3, as DNA: TGCACCGCTAGATCATCGTCGACCTACAAGCAGTACTTC. Residues: CTARSSSTYKQYF. The V gene is TRBV20-1, the J gene TRBJ2-7, with D unclear. CDR3 length: 13 residues. Germline CDR1 reads DFQATT; CDR2 reads SNEGSKA (reference sequence).

This chain links TRBV28 with TRBJ1-2; possible D gene TRBD1, 6 bases. V lost 10 bases to trimming and J lost 1 base, with 16 bases between them. The CDR3 spans 14 residues. Germline values: CDR1 MDHEN, CDR2 SYDVKM. The CDR3 here is CATQGPQNNYGYTF. For the CDR3, the DNA is TGTGCCACTCAGGGGCCTCAAAATAACTATGGCTACACCTTC.

The V gene is TRBV20-1, the J gene TRBJ1-1, with 9 positions matching TRBD1. After removal of 0 bases from V and 8 bases from J, the junction contained 10 bases not matched to a gene. CDR1 and CDR2 (germline): DFQATT, SNEGSKA (reference sequence). This CDR3 is built from 15 residues. The CDR3 DNA reads as TGCAGTGCTAGAGATAGTGGGACAGGGCTTTGGGAAGCTTTCTTT. Its translation: CSARDSGTGLWEAFF.